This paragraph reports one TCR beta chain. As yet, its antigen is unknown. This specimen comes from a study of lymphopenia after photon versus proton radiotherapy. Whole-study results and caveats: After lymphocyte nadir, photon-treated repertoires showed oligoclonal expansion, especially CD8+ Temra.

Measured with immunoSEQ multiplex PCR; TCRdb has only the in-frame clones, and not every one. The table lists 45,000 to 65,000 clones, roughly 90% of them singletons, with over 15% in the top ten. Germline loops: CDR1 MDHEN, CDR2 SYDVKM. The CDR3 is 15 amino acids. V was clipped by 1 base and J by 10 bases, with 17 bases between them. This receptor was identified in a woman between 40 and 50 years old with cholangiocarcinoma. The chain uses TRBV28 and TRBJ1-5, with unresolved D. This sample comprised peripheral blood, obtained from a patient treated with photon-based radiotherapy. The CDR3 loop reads CASSLFGDISGPQHF. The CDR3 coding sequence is TGTGCCAGCAGTTTATTTGGAGATATATCAGGACCCCAGCATTTT.